This record covers a single T cell receptor beta chain. Its cognate antigen has yet to be identified. No much larger clonotype is one base removed from it; base qualities were not supplied. The sample belongs to a study of cytomegalovirus exposure and HLA in healthy donors (dated by TCRdb to about 2017). The study in broad terms: An earlier analysis of roughly 570 of the donors reported roughly 300 Gb of sequence data and 90 million to 120 million unique TCR beta sequences obtained from approximately 180 million T cells. The genetic ancestry cluster associated with self-reported Caucasian donors included over 80% of the 300 to 400 genotyped donors. A later analysis re-analyzed previously published TCR beta repertoires from 500 to 700 donors and added high-resolution HLA genotyping to study TCR occurrence patterns. The study used immunosequencing to profile the T cell repertoires of under 700 subjects and linked those repertoires to cytomegalovirus serostatus. An early release that covered roughly 600 HLA-typed donors contained 250 to 350 gigabases of sequencing data and 80 million or so unique TCR sequences. Because of strong linkage in the cohort, roughly five DR-DQ haplotypes were treated as single units for association and clustering. The number of donors typed differed by locus, with roughly 629-640 for A, B, C, DRB1 and DQB1, around 520 for DQA1, approximately 570 for DPA1, and around 460 for DPB1. Every repertoire in the discovery cohort had been generated on one and the same sequencing platform. The study combined high-throughput TCR immunosequencing, statistical association of individual TCRs with disease status, and machine learning to predict cytomegalovirus infection status. Along with the approximately 620-subject first cohort, a separate validation cohort of around 110 different subjects was used. To decide whether each TCR beta V gene segment behaved as functional or pseudogenic, an earlier analysis of over 500 of the donors relied on high-throughput TCR beta sequencing. The study aimed to test whether cataloging public T cell receptors could reveal signatures of past pathogen exposure. In a later genetic analysis, genome-wide SNP genotypes for about 55% of the roughly 670 donors were used, and that subset was treated as a discovery cohort. Rather than drawing on any new phenotypic data, the later analysis identified candidate immune exposures from TCR beta sequences and the way those sequences occurred across donors. Donor age, sex, ethnicity and CMV serostatus were compiled together with the repertoire data. HLA typing covered class I and class II loci at four-digit resolution. Across approximately 400 genotyped donors of the cohort, an average of about 240,000 unique TCR beta nucleotide sequences per donor were sequenced, and approximately 19% of those sequences were non-productive.

The paper's findings and limits, for the study overall: A group of highly shared sequence variants was considered likely to be a technical artifact of the sequencing pipeline. Most TCR sequences were seen in very few donors, while some public TCRs were found in many individuals. In vitro tests confirmed that a few of the cytomegalovirus-associated TCR beta chains recognize cytomegalovirus antigens. In a later analysis, several top co-occurrence clusters were reported to appear linked to parvovirus B19, influenza, CMV and Epstein-Barr virus. In a later genetic analysis, fewer N-insertions in productive TCRs were reported among donors in an Asian-associated ancestry cluster than the roughly 700-donor mean. In a later analysis, TCR association rates were found to vary across HLA loci, with the most associated TCRs seen for DRB1 alleles and the fewest for HLA-C alleles. It was suggested by the authors that the approach could potentially be generalized to other disease states and immunological phenotypes. The study listed 164 TCR beta chains as associated with cytomegalovirus. A later analysis found that HLA-associated TCR beta chains were more clonally expanded and had lower generation probabilities than equally common non-associated chains. Because counts were too low, roughly 18 rarely observed V segments, including chromosome 9 orphons, were left out of the earlier analysis of approximately 580 of the donors. Cytomegalovirus status was reported to be diagnosed by the classifier with high specificity and sensitivity in both the original and validation cohorts. CMV serostatus was the only immune exposure information available for the cohort. V-gene and J-gene trimming of TCR beta chains was associated with a missense DCLRE1C variant in a later genetic analysis, and the association was replicated in an independent cohort. A further reported finding was that TCR beta sequences accurately predicted the HLA-A and HLA-B alleles for most subjects in the first cohort. Assigning TCR associations to individual alleles was difficult when HLA alleles, especially DR and DQ, strongly co-occurred. Because some donors lacked HLA typing at each locus, the association tests relied only on the typed subset. According to a later analysis, most CMV-associated TCR beta chains appeared to be HLA-restricted, and the HLA associations seemed to be driven largely by CMV exposure. The cohort was sequenced for TCR beta chains only, and without alpha or paired-chain data the features that could be detected were limited. Some IMGT-functional V segments, including TRBV6-2 and TRBV6-3, could not be told apart with the 87-base-pair reads, so those segments were excluded. In an earlier analysis of 587 of the donors, most TCR beta V segments appeared in productive rearrangements about 90% or about 30% of the time, broadly matching IMGT annotations. Roughly uniform sequencing depth across donors was assumed in presence/absence analyses, although this assumption may not hold. A later analysis associated 15,000 to 20,000 TCR beta sequences with specific HLA alleles at a false discovery rate of 0.05. Linkage disequilibrium might explain the correlated functional status among segregating V segments, but an unknown experimental factor could not be ruled out.

The cohort was made up of approximately 700 healthy bone marrow donors. All cohort members were sampled while nominally healthy, although unrecorded immune exposures were likely present. The donor tested CMV seropositive, placing the donor among the 290 or so seropositive members of the cohort. A peripheral blood sample was provided by each donor, and peripheral blood mononuclear cells were used for TCR beta sequencing. Genomic DNA was extracted from the blood cell samples with the Qiagen DNeasy Blood Extraction Kit. The germline V gene supplies CDR1 KGHSH and CDR2 LQKENI. From V the trimming removes 6 bases and from J it removes 6 bases, while the gene matches leave 13 bases of the junction unaccounted for. CDR3 length: 17 amino acids, cysteine to phenylalanine. Of all the DNA, just the CDR3 is kept, 51 bases in frame from base 1. Libraries came from the immunoSEQ multiplex PCR assay. The multiplex PCR relied on a mix of 60 forward primers for TCR Vbeta segments and 13 reverse primers for TCR Jbeta segments. The CDR3 region of rearranged TCR beta genes was amplified from genomic DNA by a multiplex PCR assay. The Illumina HiSeq System was used to sequence the amplified TCR beta libraries as 87-base-pair reads. Per the original workflow: A later analysis counted some 80 million unique TCR beta chains across the 650 to 800 repertoires, and 9 million to 14 million of these chains were shared by at least two donors. Raw reads were error-corrected and collapsed into unique sequences with a nearest-neighbor algorithm that merged closely related sequences to remove PCR and sequencing errors. V, D and J gene segments were assigned by aligning CDR3 sequences to IMGT reference sequences. For a sequence to be retained, at least a six-nucleotide match to both a V gene segment and a J gene segment was required. Rearrangements were called productive when the CDR3 lacked stop codons and stayed in frame with V and J; all others were non-productive. CDR3 was defined according to IMGT convention as the region running from the second conserved V-encoded cysteine to the conserved J-encoded phenylalanine. Sequences without an unambiguous match to a single V gene segment were excluded from the earlier analysis of about 640 of the donors. An earlier analysis of fewer than 750 of the donors called V segments functional above 56.7% productive rearrangements and segregating when the between-donor standard deviation exceeded 5%. To diagnose cytomegalovirus status from the catalog of TCR beta chain sequences, a statistical classification framework was built. In a later analysis, V and J genes were assigned by comparing TCR nucleotide sequences against IMGT/GENE-DB human TR gene sequences. The TCRdist pipeline was used in a later analysis to assign CDR3 sequences and most-parsimonious VDJ recombination scenarios. In a later analysis, each TCR beta chain was defined by its CDR3 amino acid sequence together with its V-gene family, and reads lacking a unique V-gene family were excluded. In a later analysis, 550 to 650 highly shared, low-generation-probability nucleotide sequences were removed to address suspected cross-contamination and a sequencing artifact. For each public chain, a later analysis derived a clonal expansion index from normalized ranks of inferred template counts within each repertoire. In a later analysis, generation probabilities were computed with a VDJ recombination model fitted to out-of-frame rearrangements, and the resulting probabilities were checked against IGoR. A later analysis scored TCR-TCR, TCR-HLA and TCR-CMV co-occurrence with hypergeometric tests, applying a repertoire-size bias correction to TCR pairs. In a later analysis, false discovery rates were estimated by permuting HLA or CMV assignments 20 times. In a later analysis, co-occurring TCRs were grouped using DBSCAN, with TCRdist sequence similarity added in when clustering inside HLA-allele-positive subsets. Co-occurrence clustering excluded repertoires with fewer than 30,000 or more than 120,000 public chains, plus five with anomalous nucleotide sharing. TCRdb stores this immuneACCESS table with in-frame sequences only. Part of the clones is absent; in the studies checked, under half of the shortfall reflects unresolved V genes, and no reason is known for the rest. D and trimming come from the DNA, and the V and J calls and clone size come from that table. Present in this sample are about 120,000 clones, roughly 76% of which were seen just once. The top ten clonotypes cover roughly 12% of the sample.

This chain joins TRBV18 to TRBJ1-6, with TRBD1 identical over 8 junction bases. Specimen: PBMCs. The receptor was isolated from a middle-aged woman in good health and CMV-seropositive. The DNA sequence is TGTGCCAGCTCGCTAACCAGGGACAGGACCCTTAATTCACCCCTCCACTTT. Its amino acids are CASSLTRDRTLNSPLHF. Reference TRBV18 and TRBJ1-6 genes cover what lies past the CDR3, so the full variable domain is NAGVMQNPRHLVRRRGQEARLRCSPMKGHSHVYWYRQLPEEGLKFMVYLQKENIIDESGMPKERFSAEFPKEGPSILRIQQVVRGDSAAYFCASSLTRDRTLNSPLHFGNGTRLTVT.